This T cell receptor beta chain was sequenced during a study of blood T cell repertoires in COVID-19. Study overall: Material from acute and convalescent COVID-19 was sourced from the United States, Italy and Spain. The analysed material was cDNA or gDNA that came from T cells, B-cell-depleted T cells, or PBMCs.

In the source study's methods: By means of reference gene primer amplification, nucleated cell counts were estimated. Sequencing was performed with immunoSEQ multiplex PCR; in TCRdb, only in-frame clones are kept and a portion is missing. From that table come the V and J calls and clone size; the DNA was used to work out D and trimming. This table holds some 110,000 clones, 80% to 90% found once. Germline V lookup: CDR1 SGHTS, CDR2 YDEGEE. The CDR3 runs to 11 residues. V dropped 0 bases and J dropped 9 bases, with 4 bases sitting between them. V and J are TRBV5-8 and TRBJ2-1; D is ambiguous. The source of this sequence is a man between 50 and 59 years old with acute or convalescent COVID-19. The sequenced sample was peripheral blood. CDR3 sequence: CASSLEREQFF. The CDR3 region has the DNA TGTGCCAGCAGCTTGGAGCGTGAGCAGTTCTTC.